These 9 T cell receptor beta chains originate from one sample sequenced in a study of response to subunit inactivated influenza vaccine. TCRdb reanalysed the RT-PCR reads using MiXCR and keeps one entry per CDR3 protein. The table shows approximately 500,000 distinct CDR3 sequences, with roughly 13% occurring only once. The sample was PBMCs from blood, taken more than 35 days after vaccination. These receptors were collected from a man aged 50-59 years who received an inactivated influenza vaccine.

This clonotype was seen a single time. CDR3: CASSVSLQRHEQYF. The CDR3 DNA sequence: TGTGCCAGCAGTGTAAGTTTACAGAGGCACGAGCAGTACTTC. The V call is TRBV6-1, the J call TRBJ2-7; D not resolved. Germline assignment: CDR1 MNHNS and CDR2 SASEGT. This CDR3 has 14 residues. V dropped 4 bases and J dropped 5 bases, with 15 bases sitting between them.

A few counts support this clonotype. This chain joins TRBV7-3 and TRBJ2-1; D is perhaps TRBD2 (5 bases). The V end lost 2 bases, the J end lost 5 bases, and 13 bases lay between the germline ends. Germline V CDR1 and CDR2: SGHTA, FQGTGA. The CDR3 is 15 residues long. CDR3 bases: TGTGCCAGCAGCTTAGGCGAGGGATACCACAATGAGCAGTTCTTC. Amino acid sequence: CASSLGEGYHNEQFF.

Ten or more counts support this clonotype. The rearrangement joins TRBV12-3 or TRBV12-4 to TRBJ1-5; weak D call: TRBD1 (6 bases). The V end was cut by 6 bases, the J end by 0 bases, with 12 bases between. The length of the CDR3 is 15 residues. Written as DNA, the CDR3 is TGTGCCAGCAGCCCGCAGGGGTCTAGCAATCAGCCCCAGCATTTT. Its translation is CASSPQGSSNQPQHF.

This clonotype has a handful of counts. CDR3: CASSRTGSNTGELFF. CDR3 coding DNA: TGCGCCAGCAGCAGAACCGGGAGCAACACCGGGGAGCTGTTTTTT. J is TRBJ2-2 and V is TRBV4-1, with TRBD2 as a possible D gene (6 bases). The germline V gene has CDR1 MGHRA and CDR2 YSYEKL. CDR3 size: 15 residues. The V gene lost 5 bases and the J gene lost 2 bases, with 12 bases spanning the gap.

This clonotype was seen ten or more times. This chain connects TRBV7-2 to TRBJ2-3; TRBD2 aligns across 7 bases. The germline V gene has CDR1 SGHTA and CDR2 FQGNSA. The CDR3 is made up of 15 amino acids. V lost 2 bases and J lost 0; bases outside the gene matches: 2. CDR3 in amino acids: CASSLRGVSTDTQYF. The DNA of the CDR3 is TGTGCCAGCAGCTTACGGGGGGTCAGCACAGATACGCAGTATTTT.

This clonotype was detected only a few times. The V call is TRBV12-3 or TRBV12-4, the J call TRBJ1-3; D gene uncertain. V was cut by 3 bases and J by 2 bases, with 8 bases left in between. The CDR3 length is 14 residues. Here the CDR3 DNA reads TGTGCCAGCAGTTTTGAGGTAACTGGAAACACCATATATTTT. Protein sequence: CASSFEVTGNTIYF.

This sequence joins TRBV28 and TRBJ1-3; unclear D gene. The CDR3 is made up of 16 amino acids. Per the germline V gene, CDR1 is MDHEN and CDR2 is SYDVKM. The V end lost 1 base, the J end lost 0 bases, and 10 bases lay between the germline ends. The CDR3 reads CASSLSLQVSGNTIYF. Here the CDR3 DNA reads TGTGCCAGCAGTTTATCCCTACAAGTCTCTGGAAACACCATATATTTT. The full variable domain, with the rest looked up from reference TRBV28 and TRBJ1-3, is DVKVTQSSRYLVKRTGEKVFLECVQDMDHENMFWYRQDPGLGLRLIYFSYDVKMKEKGDIPEGYSVSREKKERFSLILESASTNQTSMYLCASSLSLQVSGNTIYFGEGSWLTVV.

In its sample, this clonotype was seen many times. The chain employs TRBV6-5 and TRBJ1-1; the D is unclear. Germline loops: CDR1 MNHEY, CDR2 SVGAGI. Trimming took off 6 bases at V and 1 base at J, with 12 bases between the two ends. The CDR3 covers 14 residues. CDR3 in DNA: TGTGCCAGCAGCTACCGGGGAAGGAACACTGAAGCTTTCTTT. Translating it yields CASSYRGRNTEAFF.

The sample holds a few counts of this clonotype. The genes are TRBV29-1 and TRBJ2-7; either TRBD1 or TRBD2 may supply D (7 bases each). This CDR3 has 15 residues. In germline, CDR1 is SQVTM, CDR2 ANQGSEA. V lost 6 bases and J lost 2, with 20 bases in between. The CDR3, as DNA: TGCAGCGTGCGGGGGACAGATCCGTCTCCCTACGAGCAGTACTTC. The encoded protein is CSVRGTDPSPYEQYF.